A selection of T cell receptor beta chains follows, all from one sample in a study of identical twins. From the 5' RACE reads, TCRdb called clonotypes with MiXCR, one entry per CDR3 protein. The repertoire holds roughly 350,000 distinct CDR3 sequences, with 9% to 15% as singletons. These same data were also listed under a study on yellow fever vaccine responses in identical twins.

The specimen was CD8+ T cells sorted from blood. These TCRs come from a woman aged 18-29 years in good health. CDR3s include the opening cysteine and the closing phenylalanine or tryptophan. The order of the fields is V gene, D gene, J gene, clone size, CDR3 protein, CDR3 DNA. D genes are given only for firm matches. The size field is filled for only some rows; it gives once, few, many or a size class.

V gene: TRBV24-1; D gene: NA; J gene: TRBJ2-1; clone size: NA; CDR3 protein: CATSGGGFSSYNEQFF; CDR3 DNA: TGTGCCACCAGCGGAGGGGGTTTTAGCTCCTACAATGAGCAGTTCTTC
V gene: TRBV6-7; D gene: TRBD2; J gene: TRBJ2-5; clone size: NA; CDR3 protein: CASSYSRHRATSPCDF; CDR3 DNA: TGTGCCAGCAGTTACTCGAGGCACCGAGCGACTAGCCCCTGCGACTTC
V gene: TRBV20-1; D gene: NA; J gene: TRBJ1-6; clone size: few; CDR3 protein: CSADSGLSYNSPLHF; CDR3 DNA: TGCAGTGCTGACTCGGGCCTCTCCTATAATTCACCCCTCCACTTT
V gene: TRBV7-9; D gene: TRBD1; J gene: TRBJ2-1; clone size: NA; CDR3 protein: CASIPAGGNEQFF; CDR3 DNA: TGTGCCAGCATACCGGCAGGGGGCAATGAGCAGTTCTTC
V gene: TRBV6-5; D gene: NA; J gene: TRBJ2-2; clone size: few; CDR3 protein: CASSYSTSPGVTGELFF; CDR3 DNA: TGTGCCAGCAGTTACTCGACTAGCCCAGGGGTCACCGGGGAGCTGTTTTTT
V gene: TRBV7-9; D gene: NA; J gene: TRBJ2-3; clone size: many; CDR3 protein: CASSLVVGSDTQYF; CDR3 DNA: TGTGCCAGCAGCTTAGTGGTTGGGTCAGATACGCAGTATTTT
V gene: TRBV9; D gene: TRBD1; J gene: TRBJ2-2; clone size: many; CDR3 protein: CASSVRTGQTGELFF; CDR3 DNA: TGTGCCAGCAGCGTACGGACAGGGCAAACCGGGGAGCTGTTTTTT
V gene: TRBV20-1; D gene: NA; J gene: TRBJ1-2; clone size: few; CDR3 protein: CSASPPDEYGYTF; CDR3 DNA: TGCAGTGCTAGTCCCCCGGACGAGTATGGCTACACCTTC
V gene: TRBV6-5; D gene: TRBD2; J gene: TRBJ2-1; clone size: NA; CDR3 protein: CASSFGGVSNEQFF; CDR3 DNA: TGTGCCAGCAGTTTTGGGGGGGTTAGCAATGAGCAGTTCTTC
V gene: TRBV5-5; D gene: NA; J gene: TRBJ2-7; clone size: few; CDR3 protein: CASSLMSERATYEQYF; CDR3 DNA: TGTGCCAGCAGCTTGATGTCTGAGCGGGCCACCTACGAGCAGTACTTC
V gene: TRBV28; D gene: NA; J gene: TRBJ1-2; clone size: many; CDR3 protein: CASSLGVNYGYTF; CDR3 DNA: TGTGCCAGCAGTTTAGGTGTCAACTATGGCTACACCTTC
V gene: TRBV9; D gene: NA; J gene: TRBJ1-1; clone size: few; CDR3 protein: CASSVVRAEGEPFF; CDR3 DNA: TGTGCCAGCAGCGTAGTCCGGGCCGAAGGTGAGCCTTTCTTT
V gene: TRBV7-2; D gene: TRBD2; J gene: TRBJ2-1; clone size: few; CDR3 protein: CASSLDGTTYNEQFF; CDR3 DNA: TGTGCCAGCAGCTTGGACGGGACTACCTACAATGAGCAGTTCTTC
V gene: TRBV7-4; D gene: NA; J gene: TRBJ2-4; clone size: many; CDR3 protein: CASSLVRREKNIQYF; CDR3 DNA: TGTGCCAGCAGCTTAGTTAGAAGGGAGAAAAACATTCAGTACTTC